Presented here are 13 T cell receptor beta chains from one specimen sequenced in a study of OX40 agonist ivuxolimab in advanced cancers. The protocol used for the library was the immunoSEQ multiplex PCR assay. Drawn from immuneACCESS, this table holds only the in-frame rearrangements with V and J called that TCRdb kept. Clones are partly lost; checked studies trace under half to an unresolved V gene and leave the rest unexplained. The sample yields about 67,000 clones; 75% to 90% were counted once. Jointly, the top ten make up 4% to 5% of the sample. The material was CD4+ or CD8+ T cells sorted from blood, obtained in a trial of the OX40 agonist ivuxolimab. All receptors come from an adult with an advanced solid tumor such as melanoma, head and neck, liver or kidney cancer.

This clone was counted only a few times. The chain carries TRBV19 and TRBJ1-1, with TRBD1 matching 8 bases. The V gene's germline CDR1 is LNHDA and CDR2 SQIVND (reference sequence). The CDR3 has 13 amino acids. The trim removed 5 bases at V and 4 bases at J, leaving 3 bases unmatched. CDR3 sequence reads: CASSDRGSTEAFF. The CDR3 nucleotides are TGTGCCAGTAGTGACAGGGGAAGCACTGAAGCTTTCTTT. The full variable domain, rest sourced from reference TRBV19 and TRBJ1-1, is DGGITQSPKYLFRKEGQNVTLSCEQNLNHDAMYWYRQDPGQGLRLIYYSQIVNDFQKGDIAEGYSVSREKKESFPLTVTSAQKNPTAFYLCASSDRGSTEAFFGQGTRLTVV.

This sequence joins TRBV5-1 and TRBJ1-1; 9 bases map to TRBD1. Germline values: CDR1 SGHRS, CDR2 YFSETQ. The CDR3 covers 15 residues. The V segment lost 3 bases and the J segment 1 base; nucleotides outside the gene matches: 4. CDR3 residues: CASSWDRVGNTEAFF. CDR3 nucleotides: TGCGCCAGCAGCTGGGACAGGGTTGGGAACACTGAAGCTTTCTTT.

This clone was recorded only once. J is TRBJ2-5 and V is TRBV7-5; the table's TRBD1 call for D was not verified on the DNA. The last part of the DNA fits TRBJ2-7 better; the J call may be wrong. TRBV7-5 is a pseudogene. The CDR3 runs to 14 residues. The CDR3 sequence is CVRSPGDSSYEQYF. CDR3 bases: TGTGTCAGAAGCCCAGGGGACAGCTCCTACGAGCAGTACTTC.

CDR3 in DNA: TGTGCCAGCAACAATCCGCGGGAAGAAAAACTGTTTTTT. Translating gives CASNNPREEKLFF. The V call is TRBV6-5, the J call TRBJ1-4; no clear D gene. Germline-derived CDR1 and CDR2 are MNHEY and SVGAGI. Trimming shortened V by 7 bases and J by 8 bases, and 14 bases separated the two germline ends. CDR3 length equals 13 residues.

The chain joins TRBV11-3 to TRBJ2-7, with 8 bases fitting TRBD1. CDR1 and CDR2 from the germline V gene are SGHNT and YENEEA. This CDR3 is 15 amino acids long. Trimming removed 4 bases from V and 6 bases from J; junction bases left unmatched: 11. CDR3 protein: CASSSIRGLFSEQYF. DNA for the CDR3: TGTGCCAGCAGCTCCATCAGGGGGCTATTCAGCGAGCAGTACTTC.

The gene calls are TRBV10-3 and TRBJ2-7; D is uncertain. The CDR3 consists of 14 residues. The germline V gene has CDR1 ENHRY and CDR2 SYGVKD. Between the trimmed V and J ends, which lost 2 bases and 5 bases, there was a span of 13 bases. CDR3 loop: CAISEMAEKNEQYF. Here the CDR3 DNA reads TGTGCCATCAGTGAGATGGCCGAGAAGAACGAGCAGTACTTC.

V and J are TRBV30 and TRBJ1-6; 9 nucleotides align to TRBD1. The CDR3 contains 14 residues. Germline-derived CDR1 and CDR2 are GTSNPN and SVGIG (reference sequence). With 4 bases clipped from V and 6 bases from J, the junction kept 4 bases outside the gene matches. The CDR3 here is CAWNRDRVNSPLHF. The CDR3 nucleotides are TGTGCCTGGAACCGGGACAGGGTTAATTCACCCCTCCACTTT.

The chain couples TRBV2 to TRBJ1-2; D call uncertain. From germline, CDR1 is SNHLY and CDR2 FYNNEI. The length of the CDR3 is 13 residues. V lost 7 bases and J 7 bases, leaving 16 bases between the germline ends. CDR3 DNA sequence: TGTGCCAGCAACGGGCGGGATCCCTCTGGCTACACCTTC. Its protein is CASNGRDPSGYTF.

The table lists this clone with a count of one. The CDR3 DNA sequence: TGTGCCAGCAGTTTAGGCCTCACAGATACGCAGTATTTT. Encoded protein: CASSLGLTDTQYF. The V gene is TRBV27, the J gene TRBJ2-3; D is uncertain. CDR1 and CDR2 (germline): MNHEY, SMNVEV (reference sequence). This CDR3 region has 13 residues. Trimming left V 2 bases short and J 2 bases short, with 5 bases between.

The DNA for the CDR3 is TGTGCTAGTGGTTTGCCGGGAATGGAACAGTACTTC. It specifies CASGLPGMEQYF. This chain joins TRBV12-5 and TRBJ2-7; D is possibly TRBD2 (5 bases). The germline CDR1 and CDR2 sequences are LGHNT and FRNRAP. The CDR3 contains 12 residues. V was shortened by 2 bases and J by 10 bases, with 12 bases between the two germline ends.

In its sample, this clone was seen a few times. CDR3 sequence: CAWSGGRNQPQHF. DNA for the CDR3: TGTGCCTGGAGTGGGGGACGGAATCAGCCCCAGCATTTT. The gene calls are TRBV30 and TRBJ1-5, with a weak D call TRBD1 (5 bases). The germline CDR1 and CDR2 sequences are GTSNPN and SVGIG (reference sequence). The CDR3 has 13 residues. Trimming removed 1 base at V and 4 bases at J, with 8 bases between.

The chain couples TRBV19 to TRBJ1-2; TRBD1 is a possible D gene (5 bases). The CDR3 has 14 amino acids. The germline gives CDR1 LNHDA, CDR2 SQIVND (reference sequence). V lost 2 bases to trimming and J lost 6 bases, with 13 bases between them. The chain's CDR3 is CASSIRTGRNGYTF. The CDR3 DNA follows: TGTGCCAGTAGTATAAGAACAGGAAGAAATGGCTACACCTTC. The variable domain in full, with the rest retrieved from reference TRBV19 and TRBJ1-2, is DGGITQSPKYLFRKEGQNVTLSCEQNLNHDAMYWYRQDPGQGLRLIYYSQIVNDFQKGDIAEGYSVSREKKESFPLTVTSAQKNPTAFYLCASSIRTGRNGYTFGSGTRLTVV.

The J gene is TRBJ1-5, the V gene TRBV4-1, with 7 bases matching TRBD1. V was pared by 0 bases and J by 1 base, with 3 bases of the junction left unmatched. The CDR3 totals 16 residues. The germline V gene encodes CDR1 MGHRA and CDR2 YSYEKL. This CDR3 reads CASSQEEQGSNQPQHF. The CDR3 bases are TGCGCCAGCAGCCAAGAGGAACAGGGGAGCAATCAGCCCCAGCATTTT.